The sample holds a few counts of the clone carrying this T cell receptor beta chain. As originally analysed: Nucleated cell number was recorded as an estimate derived from reference gene primer amplification. Some clones are missing from TCRdb's copy, which holds only in-frame ones; the method was immunoSEQ multiplex PCR. V and J calls plus clone size are reproduced from that table; the DNA served to infer D and trimming. The top ten clones hold 10% to 11% of a sample with around 200,000 clones, 70% to 90% of them seen once. CDR1 SNHLY and CDR2 FYNNEI come from the germline V gene. The CDR3 consists of 15 residues. Deletions cut 1 base from V and 3 bases from J, with 12 bases between. The data originate from a study of blood T cell repertoires in COVID-19. Across the study: Acute-phase and convalescent COVID-19 samples originated in the United States, Italy and Spain. Sources were T cells, B-cell-depleted T cells, or PBMCs; the material itself was cDNA or gDNA.

The TCR comes from a human donor with active or convalescent COVID-19. The donor label of this sample is uncertain. The chain couples TRBV2 to TRBJ2-5; tentative D call: TRBD2 (5 bases). The sequenced material came from peripheral blood. CDR3 in DNA: TGTGCCAGCAGTGAAGACGGGGTTCTAAAAGAGACCCAGTACTTC. Its protein product is CASSEDGVLKETQYF.